The clone carrying this TCR beta chain has just a few counts. The data originate from a study of blood T cells in healthy people across ages. Through a sample-barcoded 5' primer and a J-beta primer mix, a second PCR was run for 7 to 11 cycles. TCRdb redid the calling of the 5' RACE reads with MiXCR, one entry per CDR3 protein. The repertoire holds about 970,000 distinct CDR3 sequences, 45% to 60% seen once, with about a fifth in the top ten. This CDR3 is built from 14 residues. J lost 6 bases, V lost 4 bases, and 5 bases had no gene match. The germline V gene has CDR1 SGHVS and CDR2 FQNEAQ. This chain uses TRBV7-8 with TRBJ2-7, with 11 nucleotides matching TRBD2. The sample comprised blood. The TCR originated in an older woman in good health. This CDR3 is CASSSTSGSSEQYF. CDR3 nucleotides: TGTGCCAGCAGCTCCACTAGCGGGAGTTCCGAGCAGTACTTC.